This TCR beta chain came from a study of neoadjuvant anti-PD-1 for oral cavity cancer. Study-level background: Most patients had three to four biweekly doses of 3 mg/kg nivolumab before resection.

Profiling relied on immunoSEQ multiplex PCR, and the TCRdb table lists in-frame clones only, not all of them. The table lists several thousand clones, roughly 78% of them singletons, with around 2.9% in the top ten. With 0 bases clipped from V and 1 base from J, the junction kept 4 bases outside the gene matches. This CDR3 has 16 residues. Germline V lookup: CDR1 LGHNA, CDR2 YSLEER. The patients had HPV-negative, locally advanced oral cavity squamous cell carcinoma. Study conclusions and caveats: Treg/Th17 ratio rose with pretreatment blood and fell with post-treatment tumor TCRbeta clonality.

Concerning this clone: Its antigen remains unidentified.

The chain has TRBV4-3 and TRBJ2-7; TRBD1 agrees at 9 bases. The TCR originated in a person aged 40-85 years with oral cavity squamous cell carcinoma. This material consisted of PBMCs, taken before nivolumab (anti-PD-1) treatment. The CDR3 protein is CASSQDRGTGSYEQYF. In DNA form, the CDR3 reads TGCGCCAGCAGCCAAGATAGAGGGACAGGGTCCTACGAGCAGTACTTC.